This TCR beta chain was identified in a study of blood T cell repertoires in COVID-19. Across the whole study: Material from acute and convalescent COVID-19 was sourced from the United States, Italy and Spain. In each case, the material was cDNA or gDNA derived from T cells, B-cell-depleted T cells, or PBMCs.

Sequencing was performed with immunoSEQ multiplex PCR; in TCRdb, only in-frame clones are kept and a portion is missing. The sample lists 72,000 or so clones, 80% occurring once. This clone was detected a few times. There are 15 residues in the CDR3. CDR1 is KGHSH and CDR2 is LQKENI in the germline V gene. The V and J ends lost 2 bases and 1 base respectively, with 11 bases between them. This chain links TRBV18 with TRBJ1-1; tentative D call: TRBD1 (6 bases). The TCR comes from a man in his 70s who had recovered from COVID-19. Sequencing used peripheral blood. The CDR3 reads CASSPSQGANTEAFF. CDR3 nucleotides: TGTGCCAGCTCACCATCACAGGGAGCGAACACTGAAGCTTTCTTT.